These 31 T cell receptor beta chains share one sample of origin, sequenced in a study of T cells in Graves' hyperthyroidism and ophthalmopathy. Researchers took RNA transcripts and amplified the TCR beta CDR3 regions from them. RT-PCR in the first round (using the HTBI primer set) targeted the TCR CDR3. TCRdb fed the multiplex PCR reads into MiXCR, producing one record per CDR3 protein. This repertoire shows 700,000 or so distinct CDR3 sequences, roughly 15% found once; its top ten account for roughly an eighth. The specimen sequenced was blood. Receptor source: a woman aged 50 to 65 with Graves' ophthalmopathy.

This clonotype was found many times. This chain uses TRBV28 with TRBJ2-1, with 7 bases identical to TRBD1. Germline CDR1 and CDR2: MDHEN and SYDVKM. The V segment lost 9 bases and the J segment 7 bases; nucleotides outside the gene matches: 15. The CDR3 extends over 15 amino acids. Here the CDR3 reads CASTKGGNKVNEQFF. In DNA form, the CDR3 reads TGTGCCAGTACCAAAGGGGGCAATAAAGTGAATGAGCAGTTCTTC. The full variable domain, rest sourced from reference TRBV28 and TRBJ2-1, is DVKVTQSSRYLVKRTGEKVFLECVQDMDHENMFWYRQDPGLGLRLIYFSYDVKMKEKGDIPEGYSVSREKKERFSLILESASTNQTSMYLCASTKGGNKVNEQFFGPGTRLTVL.

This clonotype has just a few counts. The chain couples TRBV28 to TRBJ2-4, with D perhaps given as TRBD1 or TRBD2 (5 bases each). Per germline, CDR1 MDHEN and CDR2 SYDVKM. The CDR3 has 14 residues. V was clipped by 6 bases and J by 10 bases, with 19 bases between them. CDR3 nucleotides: TGTGCCAGCAGCTCCAGCGCCGGGACGGCGATTCAGTACTTC. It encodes CASSSSAGTAIQYF.

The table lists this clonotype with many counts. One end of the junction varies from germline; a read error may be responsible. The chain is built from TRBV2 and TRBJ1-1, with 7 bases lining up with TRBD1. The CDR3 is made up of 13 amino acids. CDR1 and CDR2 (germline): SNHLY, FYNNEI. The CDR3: CAGSLGAGGGAFF. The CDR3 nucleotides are TGTGCCGGCAGCCTAGGGGCAGGGGGGGGAGCTTTCTTT.

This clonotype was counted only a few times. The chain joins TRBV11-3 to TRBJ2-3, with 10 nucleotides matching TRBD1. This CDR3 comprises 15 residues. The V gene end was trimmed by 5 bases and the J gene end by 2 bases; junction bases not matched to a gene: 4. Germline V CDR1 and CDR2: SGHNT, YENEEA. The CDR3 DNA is TGTGCCAGCAGCATCGGGACAGGGGTCACAGATACGCAGTATTTT. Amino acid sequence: CASSIGTGVTDTQYF. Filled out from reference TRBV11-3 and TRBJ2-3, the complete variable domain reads EAGVVQSPRYKIIEKKQPVAFWCNPISGHNTLYWYLQNLGQGPELLIRYENEEAVDDSQLPKDRFSAERLKGVDSTLKIQPAELGDSAVYLCASSIGTGVTDTQYFGPGTRLTVL.

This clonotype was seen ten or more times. The CDR3 nucleotides read TGTGCCAGCAGCGGGGCAGTCAATCAGCCCCAGCATTTT. It translates to CASSGAVNQPQHF. The J gene is TRBJ1-5, the V gene TRBV7-2; tentative D call: TRBD1 (5 bases). V lost 5 bases and J 3 bases, leaving 8 bases between the germline ends. The CDR3 totals 13 residues. Looked up from germline, CDR1 is SGHTA and CDR2 is FQGNSA.

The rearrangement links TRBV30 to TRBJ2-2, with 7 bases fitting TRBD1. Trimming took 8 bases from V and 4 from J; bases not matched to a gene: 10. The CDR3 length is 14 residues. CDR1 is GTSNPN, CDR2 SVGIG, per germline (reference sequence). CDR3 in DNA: TGTGCCGGCTCCCGGGACAGTACCACCGGGGAGCTGTTTTTT. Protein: CAGSRDSTTGELFF.

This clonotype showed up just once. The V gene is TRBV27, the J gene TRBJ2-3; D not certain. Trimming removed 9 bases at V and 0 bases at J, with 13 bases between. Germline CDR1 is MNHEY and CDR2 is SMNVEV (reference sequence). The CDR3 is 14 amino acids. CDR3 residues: CASGRGGSTDTQYF. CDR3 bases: TGTGCCAGTGGGCGTGGCGGAAGCACAGATACGCAGTATTTT.

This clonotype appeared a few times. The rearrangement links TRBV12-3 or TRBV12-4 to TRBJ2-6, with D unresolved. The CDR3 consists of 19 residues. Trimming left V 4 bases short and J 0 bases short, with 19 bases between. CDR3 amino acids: CASSSRMSSPNSGANVLTF. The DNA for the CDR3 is TGTGCCAGCAGTTCCCGAATGAGCAGTCCAAACTCTGGGGCCAACGTCCTGACTTTC.

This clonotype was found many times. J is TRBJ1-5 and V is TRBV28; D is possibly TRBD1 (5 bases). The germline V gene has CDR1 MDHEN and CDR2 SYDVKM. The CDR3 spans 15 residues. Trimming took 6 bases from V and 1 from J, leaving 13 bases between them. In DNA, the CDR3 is TGTGCCAGCAGCGCTTACCGGGACAGCAATCAGCCCCAGCATTTT. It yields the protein CASSAYRDSNQPQHF.

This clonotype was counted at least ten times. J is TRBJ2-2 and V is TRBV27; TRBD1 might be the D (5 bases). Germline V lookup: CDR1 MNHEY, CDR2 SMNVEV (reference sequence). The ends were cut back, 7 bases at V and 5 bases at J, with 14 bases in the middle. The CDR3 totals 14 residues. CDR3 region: CASNRGQVTGELFF. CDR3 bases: TGTGCCAGCAATAGGGGCCAAGTAACCGGGGAGCTGTTTTTT.

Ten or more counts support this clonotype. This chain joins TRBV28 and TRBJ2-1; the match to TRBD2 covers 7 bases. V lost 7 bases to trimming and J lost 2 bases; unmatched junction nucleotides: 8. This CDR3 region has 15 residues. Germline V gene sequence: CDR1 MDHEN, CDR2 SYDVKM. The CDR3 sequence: CASIPGGSTYNEQFF. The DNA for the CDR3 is TGTGCCAGCATCCCTGGCGGGAGCACCTACAATGAGCAGTTCTTC. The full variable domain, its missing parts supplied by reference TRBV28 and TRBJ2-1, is DVKVTQSSRYLVKRTGEKVFLECVQDMDHENMFWYRQDPGLGLRLIYFSYDVKMKEKGDIPEGYSVSREKKERFSLILESASTNQTSMYLCASIPGGSTYNEQFFGPGTRLTVL.

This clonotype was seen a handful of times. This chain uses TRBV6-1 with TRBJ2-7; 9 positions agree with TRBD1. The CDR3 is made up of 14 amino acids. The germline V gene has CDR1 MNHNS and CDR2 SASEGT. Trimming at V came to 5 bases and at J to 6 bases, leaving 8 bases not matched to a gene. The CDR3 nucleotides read TGTGCCAGCAGTCCCGGGACAGGGATGGGCGAGCAGTACTTC. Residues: CASSPGTGMGEQYF.

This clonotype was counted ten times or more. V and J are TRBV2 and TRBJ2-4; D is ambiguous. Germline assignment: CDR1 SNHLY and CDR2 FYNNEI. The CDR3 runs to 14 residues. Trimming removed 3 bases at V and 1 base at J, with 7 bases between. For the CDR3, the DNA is TGTGCCAGCAGTGAGTCAGGTGCCAAAAACATTCAGTACTTC. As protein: CASSESGAKNIQYF.

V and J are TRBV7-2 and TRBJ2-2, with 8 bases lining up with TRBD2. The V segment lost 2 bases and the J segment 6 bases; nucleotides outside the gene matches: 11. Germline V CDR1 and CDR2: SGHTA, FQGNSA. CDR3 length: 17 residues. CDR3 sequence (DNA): TGTGCCAGCAGCTTAAGGCGCGGGAGGTTACTGTCCGGGGAGCTGTTTTTT. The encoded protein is CASSLRRGRLLSGELFF.

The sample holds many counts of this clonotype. The CDR3: CASSEQGNGYTF. CDR3 bases: TGTGCCAGCAGCGAACAGGGGAATGGCTACACCTTC. This rearrangement joins TRBV7-8 to TRBJ1-2; TRBD1 matches at 7 bases. This CDR3 comprises 12 residues. CDR1 is SGHVS, CDR2 FQNEAQ, per germline. V shed 5 bases, J shed 6 bases, and the junction held 3 bases outside the gene matches.

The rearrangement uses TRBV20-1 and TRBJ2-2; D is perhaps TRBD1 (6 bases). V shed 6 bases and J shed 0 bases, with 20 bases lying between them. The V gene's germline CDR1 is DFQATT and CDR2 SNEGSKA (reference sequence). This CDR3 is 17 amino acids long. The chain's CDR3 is CSAESYVQGANTGELFF. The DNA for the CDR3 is TGCAGTGCAGAGAGTTATGTACAGGGCGCGAACACCGGGGAGCTGTTTTTT.

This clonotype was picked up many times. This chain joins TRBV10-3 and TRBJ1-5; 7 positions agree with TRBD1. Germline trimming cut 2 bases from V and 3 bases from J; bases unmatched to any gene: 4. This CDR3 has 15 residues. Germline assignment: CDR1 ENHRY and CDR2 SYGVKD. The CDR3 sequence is CAISEKGQNNQPQHF. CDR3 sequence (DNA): TGTGCCATCAGTGAGAAGGGACAGAACAATCAGCCCCAGCATTTT.

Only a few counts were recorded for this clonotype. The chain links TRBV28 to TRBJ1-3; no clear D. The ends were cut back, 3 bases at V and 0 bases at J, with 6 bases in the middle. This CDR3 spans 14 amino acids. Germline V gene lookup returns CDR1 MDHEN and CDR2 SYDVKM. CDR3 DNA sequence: TGTGCCAGCAGTTTTTCAAGCTCTGGAAACACCATATATTTT. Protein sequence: CASSFSSSGNTIYF.

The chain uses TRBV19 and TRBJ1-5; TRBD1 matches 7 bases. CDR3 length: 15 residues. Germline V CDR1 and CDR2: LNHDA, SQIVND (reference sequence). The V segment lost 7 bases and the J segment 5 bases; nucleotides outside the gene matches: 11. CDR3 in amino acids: CASNKDTGVDQPQHF. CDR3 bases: TGTGCCAGTAACAAGGACACAGGGGTCGATCAGCCCCAGCATTTT.

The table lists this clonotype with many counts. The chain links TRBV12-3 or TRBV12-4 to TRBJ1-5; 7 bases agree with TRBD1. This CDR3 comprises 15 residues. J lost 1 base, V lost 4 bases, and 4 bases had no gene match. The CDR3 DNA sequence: TGTGCCAGCAGTTATGAGACAGGGAGCAATCAGCCCCAGCATTTT. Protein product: CASSYETGSNQPQHF.

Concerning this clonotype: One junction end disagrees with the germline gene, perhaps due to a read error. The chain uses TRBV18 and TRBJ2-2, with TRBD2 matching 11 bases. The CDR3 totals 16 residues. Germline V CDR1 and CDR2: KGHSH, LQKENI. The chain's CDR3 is CASSPLAGVAGGELFF. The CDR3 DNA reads TGTGCCAGCTCCCCACTAGCGGGAGTCGCAGGCGGGGAGCTGTTTTTT.

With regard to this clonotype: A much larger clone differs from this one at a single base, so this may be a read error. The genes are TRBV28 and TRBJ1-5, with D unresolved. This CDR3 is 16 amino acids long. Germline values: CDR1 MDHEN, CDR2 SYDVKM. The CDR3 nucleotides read TGTGCCAGCAGTTTTGGATCAGTTAATAGCAGTCAGCCCCAGCATTTT. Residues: CASSFGSVNSSQPQHF. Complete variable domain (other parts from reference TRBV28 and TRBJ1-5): DVKVTQSSRYLVKRTGEKVFLECVQDMDHENMFWYRQDPGLGLRLIYFSYDVKMKEKGDIPEGYSVSREKKERFSLILESASTNQTSMYLCASSFGSVNSSQPQHFGDGTRLSIL.

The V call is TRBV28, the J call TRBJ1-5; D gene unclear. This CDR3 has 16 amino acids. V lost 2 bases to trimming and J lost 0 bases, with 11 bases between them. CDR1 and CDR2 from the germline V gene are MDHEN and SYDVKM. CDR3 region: CASSLNTQYSNQPQHF. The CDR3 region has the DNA TGTGCCAGCAGTTTAAATACACAATATAGCAATCAGCCCCAGCATTTT.

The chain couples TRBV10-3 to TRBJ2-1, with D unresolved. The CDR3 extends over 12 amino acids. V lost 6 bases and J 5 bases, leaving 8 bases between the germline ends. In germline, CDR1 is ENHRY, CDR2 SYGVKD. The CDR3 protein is CAIRGYNNEQFF. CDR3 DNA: TGTGCCATCAGGGGTTATAACAATGAGCAGTTCTTC.

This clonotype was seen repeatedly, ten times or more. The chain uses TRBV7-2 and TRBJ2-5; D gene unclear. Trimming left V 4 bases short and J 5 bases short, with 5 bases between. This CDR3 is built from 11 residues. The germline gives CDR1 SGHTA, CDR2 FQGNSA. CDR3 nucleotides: TGTGCCAGCAGCTACGCGGAGACCCAGTACTTC. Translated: CASSYAETQYF.

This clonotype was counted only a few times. CDR3 amino acids: CASKGRTSGIGKYTNTGELFF. DNA of the CDR3: TGTGCCAGCAAGGGAAGAACTAGCGGGATAGGGAAATATACCAACACCGGGGAGCTGTTTTTT. This chain joins TRBV7-9 and TRBJ2-2; 10 bases line up with TRBD2. From germline, CDR1 is SEHNR and CDR2 FQNEAQ (reference sequence). This CDR3 region has 21 residues. The ends lost 7 bases at V and 2 bases at J; junction bases unmatched: 22.

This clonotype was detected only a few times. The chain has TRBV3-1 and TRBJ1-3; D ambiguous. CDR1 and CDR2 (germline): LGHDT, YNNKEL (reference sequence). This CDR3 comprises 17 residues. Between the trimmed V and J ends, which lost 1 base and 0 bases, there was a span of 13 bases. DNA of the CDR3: TGTGCCAGCAGCCAAGGACGCCTCTTTAGCTCTGGAAACACCATATATTTT. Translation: CASSQGRLFSSGNTIYF.

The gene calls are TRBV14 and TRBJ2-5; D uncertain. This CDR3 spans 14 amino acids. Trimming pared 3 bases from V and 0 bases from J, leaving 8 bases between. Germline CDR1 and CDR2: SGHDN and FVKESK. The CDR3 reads CASSHGPYQETQYF. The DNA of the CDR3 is TGTGCCAGCAGCCACGGTCCGTACCAAGAGACCCAGTACTTC.

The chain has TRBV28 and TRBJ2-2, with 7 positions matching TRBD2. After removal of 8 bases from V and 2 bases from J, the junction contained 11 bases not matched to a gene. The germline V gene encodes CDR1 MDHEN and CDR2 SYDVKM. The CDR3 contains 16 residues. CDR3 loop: CASGPNWGGNTGELFF. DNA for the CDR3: TGTGCCAGCGGCCCGAACTGGGGGGGAAACACCGGGGAGCTGTTTTTT.

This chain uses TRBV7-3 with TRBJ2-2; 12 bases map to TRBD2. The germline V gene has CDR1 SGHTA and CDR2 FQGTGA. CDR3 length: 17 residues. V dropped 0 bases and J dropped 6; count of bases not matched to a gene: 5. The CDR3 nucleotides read TGTGCCAGCAGCTTAACGGCGACTAGCGGGAGATCCGGGGAGCTGTTTTTT. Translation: CASSLTATSGRSGELFF.

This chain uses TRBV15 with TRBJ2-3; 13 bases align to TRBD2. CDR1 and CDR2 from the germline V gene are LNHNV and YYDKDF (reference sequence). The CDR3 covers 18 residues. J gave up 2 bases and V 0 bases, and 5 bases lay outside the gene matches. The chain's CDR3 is CATSRDLGLAGYTDTQYF. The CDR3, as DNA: TGTGCCACCAGCAGAGATCTGGGACTAGCGGGATACACAGATACGCAGTATTTT.